This entry features one T cell receptor beta chain sequence. Its antigen remains unidentified. The table came from immunoSEQ multiplex PCR; TCRdb's copy has only in-frame clones and leaves some out. The sample contains roughly 70,000 clones, around 90% of which appear only once. The CDR3 sequence is 17 residues long. V gave up 5 bases and J gave up 5 bases, with 24 bases separating them. Germline CDR1 SGHAT, CDR2 FQNNGV. This sample stems from a study of radiotherapy plus CTLA-4 blockade in lung cancer. General study findings and limits: Per reports, early blood T cell clone dynamics, plus interferon-beta, forecast response most strongly. There was expansion of tumor-derived TCR clones in blood after radiotherapy plus ipilimumab.

This TCR was sampled from a human donor with non-small cell lung cancer that progressed on radiotherapy plus ipilimumab. The sequencing here drew on peripheral blood, taken from a patient treated with radiotherapy plus ipilimumab. The rearrangement joins TRBV11-2 to TRBJ2-5; weak D call: TRBD1 (5 bases). The CDR3 DNA reads as TGTGCCAGCAGCCTCCCGGAGCTAACAGGCTCCCGGGAGACCCAGTACTTC. Translated: CASSLPELTGSRETQYF.